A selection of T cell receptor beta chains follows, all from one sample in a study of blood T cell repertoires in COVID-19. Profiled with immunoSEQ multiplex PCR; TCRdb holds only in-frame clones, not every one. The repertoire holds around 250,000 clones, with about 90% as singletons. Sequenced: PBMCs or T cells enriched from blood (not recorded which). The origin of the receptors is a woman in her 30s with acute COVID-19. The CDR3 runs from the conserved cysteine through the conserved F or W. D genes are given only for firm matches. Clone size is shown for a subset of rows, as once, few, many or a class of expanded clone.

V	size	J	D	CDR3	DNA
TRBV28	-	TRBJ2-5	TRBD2	CASASLRPGGGETQYF	TGTGCCAGCGCCTCCCTGCGACCGGGAGGGGGAGAGACCCAGTACTTC
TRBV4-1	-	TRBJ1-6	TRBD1	CASSLPRTGVNSPLHF	TGCGCCAGCAGCCTCCCCAGGACAGGGGTGAATTCACCCCTCCACTTT
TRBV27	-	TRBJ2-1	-	CASSFAGGNEQFF	TGTGCCAGCAGTTTTGCGGGTGGGAATGAGCAGTTCTTC
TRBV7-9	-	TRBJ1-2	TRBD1	CASSSTGGAYTF	TGTGCCAGCAGCTCCACAGGGGGCGCCTACACCTTC
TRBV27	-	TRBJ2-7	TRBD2	CASRRLAGSYEQYF	TGTGCCAGCAGACGACTAGCGGGCAGCTACGAGCAGTACTTC
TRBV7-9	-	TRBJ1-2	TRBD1	CASSLGTGGGYTF	TGTGCCAGCAGCCTCGGGACAGGGGGTGGCTACACCTTC
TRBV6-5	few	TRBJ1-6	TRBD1	CASSYRTGSSPLHF	TGTGCCAGCAGTTACCGGACAGGGAGCTCACCCCTCCACTTT
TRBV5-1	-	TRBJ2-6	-	CASSLEAGVGGANVLTF	TGCGCCAGCAGCTTGGAGGCAGGGGTCGGTGGGGCCAACGTCCTGACTTTC
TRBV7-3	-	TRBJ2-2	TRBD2	CASSLTGLAGGPGTGELFF	TGTGCCAGCAGCTTAACCGGACTAGCGGGAGGGCCCGGAACCGGGGAGCTGTTTTTT
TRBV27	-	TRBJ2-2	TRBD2	CASSLYGLAGYTGELFF	TGTGCCAGCAGTTTATACGGACTAGCGGGATACACCGGGGAGCTGTTTTTT
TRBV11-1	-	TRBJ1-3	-	CASSRDRSSGNTIYF	TGTGCCAGCAGCAGAGACAGGAGCTCTGGAAACACCATATATTTT
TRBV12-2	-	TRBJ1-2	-	CASRLRGIYGYTF	TGTGCAAGTCGCTTACGGGGTATCTATGGCTACACCTTC
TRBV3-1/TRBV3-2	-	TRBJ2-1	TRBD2	CASSHTGLAGGGAYNEQFF	TGTGCCAGCAGCCATACGGGACTAGCGGGAGGGGGGGCCTACAATGAGCAGTTCTTC
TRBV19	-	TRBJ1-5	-	CASSNGVNQPQHF	TGTGCCAGTAGTAACGGAGTTAATCAGCCCCAGCATTTT
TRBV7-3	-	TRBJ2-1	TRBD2	CASSLRGLAGGNEQFF	TGTGCCAGCAGCTTAAGGGGACTAGCGGGAGGGAATGAGCAGTTCTTC
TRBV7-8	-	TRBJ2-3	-	CASSLVLAPGSTDTQYF	TGTGCCAGCAGCTTAGTGTTAGCGCCAGGTAGCACAGATACGCAGTATTTT
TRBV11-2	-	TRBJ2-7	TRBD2	CASSLGELAGYYEQYF	TGTGCCAGCAGCTTAGGGGAGCTAGCGGGATACTACGAGCAGTACTTC
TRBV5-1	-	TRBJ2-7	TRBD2	CASSFGTNPYYEQYF	TGCGCCAGCAGTTTTGGGACTAACCCGTACTACGAGCAGTACTTC
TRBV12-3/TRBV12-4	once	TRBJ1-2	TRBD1	CASNDRGRSGYTF	TGTGCCAGCAATGACAGGGGGCGGAGTGGCTACACCTTC
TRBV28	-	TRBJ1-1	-	CASSLSSGKPNTEAFF	TGTGCCAGCAGTTTAAGCTCGGGGAAACCGAACACTGAAGCTTTCTTT
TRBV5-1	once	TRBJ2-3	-	CASSLEPGGSADTQYF	TGCGCCAGCAGCTTGGAACCCGGGGGAAGCGCAGATACGCAGTATTTT
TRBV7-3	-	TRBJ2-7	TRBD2	CASSSGLAGVDEQYF	TGTGCCAGCAGCTCCGGACTAGCGGGAGTTGACGAGCAGTACTTC
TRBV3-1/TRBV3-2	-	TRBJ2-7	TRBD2	CASSQSGTSGAYEQYF	TGTGCCAGCAGCCAATCAGGAACTAGCGGGGCATACGAGCAGTACTTC
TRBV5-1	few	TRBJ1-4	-	CASSLGNRDEKLFF	TGCGCCAGCTCCTTAGGGAACAGGGATGAAAAACTGTTTTTT
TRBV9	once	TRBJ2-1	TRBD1	CASSVAGQGYNEQFF	TGTGCCAGCAGCGTAGCAGGACAGGGCTACAATGAGCAGTTCTTC